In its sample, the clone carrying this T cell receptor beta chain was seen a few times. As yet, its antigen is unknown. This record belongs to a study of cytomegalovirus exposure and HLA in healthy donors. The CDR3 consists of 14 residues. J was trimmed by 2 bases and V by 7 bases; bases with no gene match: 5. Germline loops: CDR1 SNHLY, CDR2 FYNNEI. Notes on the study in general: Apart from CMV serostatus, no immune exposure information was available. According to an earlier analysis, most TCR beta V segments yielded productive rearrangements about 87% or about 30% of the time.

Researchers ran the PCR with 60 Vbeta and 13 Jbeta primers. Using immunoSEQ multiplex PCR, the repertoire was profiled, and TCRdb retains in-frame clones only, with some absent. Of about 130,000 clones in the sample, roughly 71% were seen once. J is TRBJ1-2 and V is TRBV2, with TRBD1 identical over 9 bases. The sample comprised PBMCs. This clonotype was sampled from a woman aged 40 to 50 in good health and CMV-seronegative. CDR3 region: CASIRGTGNYGYTF. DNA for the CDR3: TGTGCCAGCATCCGAGGGACAGGGAACTATGGCTACACCTTC.